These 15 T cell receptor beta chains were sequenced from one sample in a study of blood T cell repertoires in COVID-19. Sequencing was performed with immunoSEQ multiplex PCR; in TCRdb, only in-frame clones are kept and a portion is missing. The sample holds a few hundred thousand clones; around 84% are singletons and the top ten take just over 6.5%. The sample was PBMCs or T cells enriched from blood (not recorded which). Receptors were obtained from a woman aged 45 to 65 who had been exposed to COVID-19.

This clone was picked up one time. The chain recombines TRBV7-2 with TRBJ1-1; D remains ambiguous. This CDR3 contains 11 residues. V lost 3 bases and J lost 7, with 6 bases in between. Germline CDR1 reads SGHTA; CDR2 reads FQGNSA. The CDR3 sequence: CASSFRSEAFF. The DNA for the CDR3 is TGTGCCAGCAGCTTCCGCAGTGAAGCTTTCTTT.

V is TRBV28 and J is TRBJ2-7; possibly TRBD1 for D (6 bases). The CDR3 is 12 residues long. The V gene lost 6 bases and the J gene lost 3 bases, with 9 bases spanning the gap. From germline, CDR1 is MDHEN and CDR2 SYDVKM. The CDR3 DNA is TGTGCCAGCAGAAGGGGGAACTACGAGCAGTACTTC. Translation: CASRRGNYEQYF.

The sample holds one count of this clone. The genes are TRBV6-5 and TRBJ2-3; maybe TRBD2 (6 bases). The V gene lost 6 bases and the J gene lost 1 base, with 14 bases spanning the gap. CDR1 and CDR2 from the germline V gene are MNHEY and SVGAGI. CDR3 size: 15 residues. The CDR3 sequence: CASRGRSEGTDTQYF. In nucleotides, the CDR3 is TGTGCCAGCAGGGGGAGGTCCGAGGGCACAGATACGCAGTATTTT.

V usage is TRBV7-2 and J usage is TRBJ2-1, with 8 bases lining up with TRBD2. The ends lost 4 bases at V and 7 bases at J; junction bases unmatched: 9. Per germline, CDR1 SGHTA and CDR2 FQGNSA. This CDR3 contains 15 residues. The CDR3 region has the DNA TGTGCCAGCAGCTCGGGACTAGGGCGCCCGAATGAGCAGTTCTTC. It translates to CASSSGLGRPNEQFF.

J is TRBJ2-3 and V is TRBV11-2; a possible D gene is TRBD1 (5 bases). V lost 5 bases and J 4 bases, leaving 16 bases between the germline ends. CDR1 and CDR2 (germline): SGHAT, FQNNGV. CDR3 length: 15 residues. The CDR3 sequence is CASSPGGAIADTQYF. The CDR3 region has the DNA TGTGCCAGCAGCCCGGGTGGGGCCATAGCAGATACGCAGTATTTT.

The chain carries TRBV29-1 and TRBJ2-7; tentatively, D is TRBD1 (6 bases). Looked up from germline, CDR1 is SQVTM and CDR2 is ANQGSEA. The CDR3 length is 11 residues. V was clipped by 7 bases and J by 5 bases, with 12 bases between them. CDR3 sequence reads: CSGRGSHEQYF. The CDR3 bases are TGCAGCGGCAGGGGATCCCACGAGCAGTACTTC.

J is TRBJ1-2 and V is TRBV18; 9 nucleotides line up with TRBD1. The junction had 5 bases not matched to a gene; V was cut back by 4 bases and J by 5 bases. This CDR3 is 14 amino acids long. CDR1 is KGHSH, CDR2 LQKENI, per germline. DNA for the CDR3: TGTGCCAGCTCACAGGACGGGACAGGGTATGGCTACACCTTC. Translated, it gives CASSQDGTGYGYTF.

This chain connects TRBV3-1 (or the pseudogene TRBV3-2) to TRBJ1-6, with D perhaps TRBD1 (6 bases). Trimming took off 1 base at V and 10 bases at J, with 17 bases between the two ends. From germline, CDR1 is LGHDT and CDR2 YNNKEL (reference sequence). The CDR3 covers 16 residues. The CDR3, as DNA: TGTGCCAGCAGCCAAGCGGGCAGGGGAAGAGGCTCACCCCTCCACTTT. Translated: CASSQAGRGRGSPLHF.

The CDR3: CASSLGGSPREQYF. CDR3 sequence (DNA): TGTGCCAGCAGCTTAGGAGGGTCTCCTCGCGAGCAGTACTTC. The genes are TRBV7-2 and TRBJ2-7, with D maybe TRBD2 (5 bases). CDR1 is SGHTA, CDR2 FQGNSA, per germline. The CDR3 totals 14 residues. The V end lost 1 base, the J end lost 6 bases, and 13 bases lay between the germline ends.

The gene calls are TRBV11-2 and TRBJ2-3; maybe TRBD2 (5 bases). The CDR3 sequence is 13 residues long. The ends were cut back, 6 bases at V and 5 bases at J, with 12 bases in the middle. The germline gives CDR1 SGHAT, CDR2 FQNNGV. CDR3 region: CASSLGLRDTQYF. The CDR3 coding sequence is TGTGCCAGCAGTCTCGGACTGAGAGATACGCAGTATTTT. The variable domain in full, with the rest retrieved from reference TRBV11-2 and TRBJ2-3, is EAGVAQSPRYKIIEKRQSVAFWCNPISGHATLYWYQQILGQGPKLLIQFQNNGVVDDSQLPKDRFSAERLKGVDSTLKIQPAKLEDSAVYLCASSLGLRDTQYFGPGTRLTVL.

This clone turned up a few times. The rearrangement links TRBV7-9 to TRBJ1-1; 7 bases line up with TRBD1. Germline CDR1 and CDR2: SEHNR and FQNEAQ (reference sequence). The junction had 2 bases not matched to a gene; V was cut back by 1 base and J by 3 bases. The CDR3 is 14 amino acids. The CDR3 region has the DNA TGTGCCAGCAGCTTAGGACAGGGATACACTGAAGCTTTCTTT. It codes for CASSLGQGYTEAFF.

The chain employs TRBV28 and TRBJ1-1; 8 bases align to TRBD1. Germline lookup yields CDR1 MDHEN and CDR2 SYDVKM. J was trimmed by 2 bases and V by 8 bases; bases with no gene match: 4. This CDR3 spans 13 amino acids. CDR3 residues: CASQGAENTEAFF. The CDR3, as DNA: TGTGCCAGCCAGGGGGCCGAAAACACTGAAGCTTTCTTT.

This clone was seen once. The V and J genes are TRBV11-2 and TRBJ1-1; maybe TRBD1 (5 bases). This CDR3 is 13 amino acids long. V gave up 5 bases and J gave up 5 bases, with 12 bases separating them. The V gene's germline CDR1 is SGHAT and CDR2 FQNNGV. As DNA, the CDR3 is TGTGCCAGCAGCCCCGCGGGGGGAACTGAAGCTTTCTTT. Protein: CASSPAGGTEAFF.

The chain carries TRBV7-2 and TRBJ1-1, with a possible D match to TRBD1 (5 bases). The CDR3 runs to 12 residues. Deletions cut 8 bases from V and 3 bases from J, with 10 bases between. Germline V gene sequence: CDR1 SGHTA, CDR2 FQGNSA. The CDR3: CASGGTYTEAFF. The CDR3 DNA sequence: TGTGCCAGCGGGGGGACGTACACTGAAGCTTTCTTT.

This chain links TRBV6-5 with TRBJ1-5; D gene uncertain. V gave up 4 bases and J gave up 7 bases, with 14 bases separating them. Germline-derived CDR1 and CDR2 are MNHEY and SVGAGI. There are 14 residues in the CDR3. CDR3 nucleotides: TGTGCCAGCAGTTCAGAGAGGGCTTGGCAGCCCCAGCATTTT. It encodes CASSSERAWQPQHF.